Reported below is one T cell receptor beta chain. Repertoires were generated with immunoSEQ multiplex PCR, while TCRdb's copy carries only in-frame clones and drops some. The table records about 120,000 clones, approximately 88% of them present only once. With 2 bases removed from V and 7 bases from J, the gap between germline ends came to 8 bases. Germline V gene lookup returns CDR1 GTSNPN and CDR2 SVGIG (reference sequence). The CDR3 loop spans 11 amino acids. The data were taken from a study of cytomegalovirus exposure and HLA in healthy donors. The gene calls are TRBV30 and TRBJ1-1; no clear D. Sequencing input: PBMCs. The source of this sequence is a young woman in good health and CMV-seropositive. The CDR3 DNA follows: TGTGCCTGGAGTAGCACGGGTGAAGCTTTCTTT. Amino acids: CAWSSTGEAFF.